This section outlines one T cell receptor beta chain sequence together with its context. Its antigen is unknown. This entry comes from a study of shared clonotypes between healthy human individuals. The length of the CDR3 is 16 residues. In germline, CDR1 is KGHSH, CDR2 LQKENI. Trimming at V came to 3 bases and at J to 2 bases, leaving 7 bases not matched to a gene. Study-level findings and limits: Larger estimated richness was generally seen in naive subsets than in memory subsets. Clonotypes not shared had lower generation probabilities than those common to all four donors.

TCRdb's copy holds only in-frame clones and misses some; the assay was immunoSEQ multiplex PCR. The table lists a few million clones, approximately 94% of them singletons. The chain recombines TRBV18 with TRBJ2-1; TRBD1 agrees at 7 bases. The clonotype comes from a young man in good health. The specimen was naive CD4+ T cells sorted from blood. Subset: CD45RA+ positively selected. CDR3 in DNA: TGTGCCAGCTCACCGACGTCGGGACAGCCCTACAATGAGCAGTTCTTC. It encodes CASSPTSGQPYNEQFF.